This T cell receptor (beta chain) is from a study of T cell changes during pregnancy in multiple sclerosis. TCRdb's table, derived via immunoSEQ multiplex PCR, lists solely in-frame clones and lacks some. The sample consists of about 93,000 clones, around 92% of them appearing once. The CDR3 loop spans 16 amino acids. Looked up from germline, CDR1 is KGHSH and CDR2 is LQKENI. V lost 3 bases, J lost 6 bases, and 8 bases stayed unmatched. The receptor comes from a female donor with multiple sclerosis, enrolled in a pregnancy study. This chain links TRBV18 with TRBJ1-6; the match to TRBD1 covers 7 bases. The sequences come from peripheral blood, collected after pregnancy. CDR3 bases: TGTGCCAGCTCACCTCGGGACAGAGGGATTAATTCACCCCTCCACTTT. Protein: CASSPRDRGINSPLHF. Based on the CDR3 plus reference TRBV18 and TRBJ1-6, the full variable domain is NAGVMQNPRHLVRRRGQEARLRCSPMKGHSHVYWYRQLPEEGLKFMVYLQKENIIDESGMPKERFSAEFPKEGPSILRIQQVVRGDSAAYFCASSPRDRGINSPLHFGNGTRLTVT.